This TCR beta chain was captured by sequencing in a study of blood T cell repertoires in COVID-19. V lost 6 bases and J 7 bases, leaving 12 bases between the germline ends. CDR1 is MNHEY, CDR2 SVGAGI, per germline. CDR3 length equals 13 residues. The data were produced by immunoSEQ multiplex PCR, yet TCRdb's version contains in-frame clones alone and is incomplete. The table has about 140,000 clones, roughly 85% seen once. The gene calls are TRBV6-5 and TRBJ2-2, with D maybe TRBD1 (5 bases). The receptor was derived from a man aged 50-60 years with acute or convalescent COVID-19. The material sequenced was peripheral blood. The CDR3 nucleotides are TGTGCCAGCAGCGATCAGGGTGACGGGGAGCTGTTTTTT. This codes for CASSDQGDGELFF.